The 15 T cell receptor beta chains reported below all come from one sample, sequenced in a study of early T cells in non-severe SARS-CoV-2 infection. Via MiXCR, TCRdb re-called the 5' RACE reads, giving one row per CDR3 protein. The table has some 26,000 distinct CDR3 sequences, approximately 4.4% seen once. Source material: whole blood. These receptor sequences come from an adult who was a healthcare worker with PCR-confirmed SARS-CoV-2 infection or an uninfected control (not recorded which).

This clonotype was seen at least ten times. V usage is TRBV5-1 and J usage is TRBJ2-3; D perhaps matches TRBD2 (6 bases). V lost 3 bases to trimming and J lost 0 bases, with 11 bases between them. There are 15 residues in the CDR3. Germline V lookup: CDR1 SGHRS, CDR2 YFSETQ. As DNA, the CDR3 is TGCGCCAGCAGCTCGCTTGGGGGGAGCACAGATACGCAGTATTTT. This gives the protein CASSSLGGSTDTQYF.

This clonotype came up many times. The V and J genes are TRBV20-1 and TRBJ2-7, with 11 bases lining up with TRBD2. Germline loops: CDR1 DFQATT, CDR2 SNEGSKA (reference sequence). J gave up 6 bases and V 0 bases, and 13 bases lay outside the gene matches. The CDR3 totals 17 residues. In nucleotides, the CDR3 is TGCAGTGCTAGAGAGAAGAGAGGACTAGCGGGTTATGGCGAGCAGTACTTC. This codes for CSAREKRGLAGYGEQYF.

This clonotype was observed a handful of times. V is TRBV29-1 and J is TRBJ1-1, with D possibly matching TRBD1 (5 bases). Germline CDR1 and CDR2: SQVTM and ANQGSEA. This CDR3 spans 12 amino acids. Trimming removed 6 bases from V and 3 bases from J, with 11 bases in between. This CDR3 is CSVRVGDTEAFF. Written as DNA, the CDR3 is TGCAGCGTCCGGGTAGGGGACACTGAAGCTTTCTTT. Full variable domain (rest looked up from reference TRBV29-1 and TRBJ1-1): SAVISQKPSRDICQRGTSLTIQCQVDSQVTMMFWYRQQPGQSLTLIATANQGSEATYESGFVIDKFPISRPNLTFSTLTVSNMSPEDSSIYLCSVRVGDTEAFFGQGTRLTVV.

The V gene is TRBV2, the J gene TRBJ2-1; possible D gene TRBD2, 6 bases. Germline V gene data show CDR1 as SNHLY and CDR2 as FYNNEI. Trimming shortened V by 6 bases and J by 8 bases, and 14 bases separated the two germline ends. This CDR3 spans 13 amino acids. CDR3 loop: CASSPLAPYEQFF. In DNA, the CDR3 is TGTGCCAGCAGCCCCCTAGCGCCCTATGAGCAGTTCTTC. Full variable domain (remainder filled in from reference TRBV2 and TRBJ2-1): EPEVTQTPSHQVTQMGQEVILRCVPISNHLYFYWYRQILGQKVEFLVSFYNNEISEKSEIFDDQFSVERPDGSNFTLKIRSTKLEDSAMYFCASSPLAPYEQFFGPGTRLTVL.

This clonotype was detected many times. The chain combines TRBV18 with TRBJ1-3; D unclear. Germline V CDR1 and CDR2: KGHSH, LQKENI. The CDR3 runs 15 residues. Trimming shortened V by 2 bases and J by 1 base, and 9 bases separated the two germline ends. This chain's CDR3 is CASSPFLQSGNTIYF. The CDR3 coding sequence is TGTGCCAGCTCACCATTTCTGCAATCTGGAAACACCATATATTTT.

This clonotype came up many times. This chain connects TRBV9 to TRBJ2-1; D is ambiguous. This CDR3 contains 12 residues. Per the germline V gene, CDR1 is SGDLS and CDR2 is YYNGEE. The V gene lost 0 bases and the J gene lost 7 bases, with 5 bases spanning the gap. In DNA form, the CDR3 reads TGTGCCAGCAGCGTAGATGGAAATGAGCAGTTCTTC. Translated, it gives CASSVDGNEQFF. Drawing the rest from reference TRBV9 and TRBJ2-1, the complete variable domain is DSGVTQTPKHLITATGQRVTLRCSPRSGDLSVYWYQQSLDQGLQFLIQYYNGEERAKGNILERFSAQQFPDLHSELNLSSLELGDSALYFCASSVDGNEQFFGPGTRLTVL.

At least ten counts were recorded for this clonotype. The chain recombines TRBV11-3 with TRBJ1-1, with D unresolved. V was clipped by 5 bases and J by 3 bases, with 10 bases between them. CDR1 is SGHNT and CDR2 is YENEEA in the germline V gene. The CDR3 is 13 residues long. The CDR3 DNA sequence: TGTGCCAGCAGCGAAACACAGTACACTGAAGCTTTCTTT. This translates into CASSETQYTEAFF.

The sample holds many counts of this clonotype. The rearrangement uses TRBV15 and TRBJ2-7; D gene uncertain. V was shortened by 0 bases and J by 3 bases, with 6 bases between the two germline ends. This CDR3 region has 13 residues. CDR1 is LNHNV and CDR2 is YYDKDF in the germline V gene (reference sequence). In DNA, the CDR3 is TGTGCCACCAGCAGAGATGGGCGCTACGAGCAGTACTTC. This translates into CATSRDGRYEQYF.

This clonotype came up many times. The genes are TRBV6-1 and TRBJ2-7; 9 bases agree with TRBD1. Germline V gives CDR1 MNHNS, CDR2 SASEGT. With 0 bases clipped from V and 2 bases from J, the junction kept 5 bases outside the gene matches. This CDR3 is 16 amino acids long. The CDR3 protein is CASSEAQGQGAYEQYF. CDR3 DNA sequence: TGTGCCAGCAGTGAAGCGCAGGGACAGGGTGCCTACGAGCAGTACTTC.

This clonotype was picked up many times. The chain recombines TRBV29-1 with TRBJ2-7; TRBD1 or TRBD2 may be the D gene (6 bases each). V was cut by 3 bases and J by 6 bases, with 15 bases left in between. The CDR3 spans 13 residues. From germline, CDR1 is SQVTM and CDR2 ANQGSEA. CDR3: CSVDRGGNGEQYF. The CDR3 coding sequence is TGCAGCGTTGACAGGGGAGGAAATGGCGAGCAGTACTTC.

This clonotype was counted ten times or more. The CDR3 sequence is CASSLTGTGSAEQYF. The DNA for the CDR3 is TGTGCCAGCAGTTTAACCGGGACAGGGTCGGCCGAGCAGTACTTC. The chain links TRBV12-3 or TRBV12-4 to TRBJ2-7; TRBD1 matches 9 bases. The CDR3 sequence is 15 residues long. V shed 2 bases and J 6 bases; nucleotides not matched to a gene: 8.

This clonotype occurred many times. The chain has TRBV12-3 or TRBV12-4 and TRBJ2-2; TRBD1 matches 12 bases. The CDR3 covers 16 residues. Germline trimming cut 5 bases from V and 6 bases from J; bases unmatched to any gene: 7. The chain's CDR3 is CASSVSGTGGPGELFF. CDR3 in DNA: TGTGCCAGCAGTGTATCCGGGACAGGGGGCCCCGGGGAGCTGTTTTTT.

This clonotype showed up many times. The genes are TRBV4-1 and TRBJ2-1; the D is unclear. The germline V and J ends were trimmed by 3 bases and 5 bases, with 23 bases remaining between them. The CDR3 sequence is 18 residues long. From germline, CDR1 is MGHRA and CDR2 YSYEKL. The CDR3 region is CASSQVDMGFVAHNEQFF. The CDR3 nucleotides read TGCGCCAGCAGCCAGGTCGATATGGGGTTTGTCGCCCACAATGAGCAGTTCTTC.

The genes are TRBV7-8 and TRBJ1-2, with TRBD1 identical over 7 bases. CDR1 and CDR2 from the germline V gene are SGHVS and FQNEAQ. Trimming took 5 bases from V and 0 from J; bases not matched to a gene: 6. The CDR3 is 15 residues long. The CDR3 DNA follows: TGTGCCAGCAGCCTACAGGGGCTCACTAACTATGGCTACACCTTC. Translated, it gives CASSLQGLTNYGYTF.

The table lists this clonotype with a few counts. V is TRBV7-8 and J is TRBJ2-2; TRBD2 matches 8 bases. Germline lookup yields CDR1 SGHVS and CDR2 FQNEAQ. The CDR3 is made up of 16 amino acids. V was clipped by 2 bases and J by 3 bases; unmatched bases: 5. The CDR3 spells CASSLSLAGYTGELFF. CDR3 nucleotide sequence: TGTGCCAGCAGCTTAAGTTTAGCGGGATACACCGGGGAGCTGTTTTTT. Full variable domain (missing parts from reference TRBV7-8 and TRBJ2-2): GAGVSQSPRYKVAKRGQDVALRCDPISGHVSLFWYQQALGQGPEFLTYFQNEAQLDKSGLPSDRFFAERPEGSVSTLKIQRTQQEDSAVYLCASSLSLAGYTGELFFGEGSRLTVL.